Listed below are T cell receptor beta chains from one sample, sequenced in a study of T cell responses to AZD1222 COVID-19 vaccine. The protocol was immunoSEQ multiplex PCR, while the TCRdb copy is restricted to in-frame clones and leaves out a portion. The table has about 120,000 clones, approximately 86% seen once; the top ten hold around 17%. Material: peripheral blood, obtained 28 days after the second AZD1222 dose. The receptors derive from an adult who received the AZD1222 COVID-19 vaccine. Each CDR3 is given with its conserved first and last residue. The order of the fields is clone size, D gene, J gene, V gene, CDR3 DNA, CDR3 protein. The D gene is left open where the match is weak. The size of a clone is reported for some rows only, either as once, few or many, or as a class for expanded clones.

-,-,TRBJ2-3,TRBV2,TGTGCCAGCATACGGAGGACGGCGGGGATAACAGATACGCAGTATTTT,CASIRRTAGITDTQYF
-,-,TRBJ2-7,TRBV28,TGTGCCAGCAGTACCCAACCCCGGGGTAGTATGATTCGTGGTAGCTACGAGCAGTACTTC,CASSTQPRGSMIRGSYEQYF
-,-,TRBJ2-7,TRBV5-1,TGCGCCAGCAATAGCGGCTCCTACGAGCAGTACTTC,CASNSGSYEQYF
-,-,TRBJ1-5,TRBV19,TGTGCCAGTAGTATAGAGGTGGTCCAGCCCCAGCATTTT,CASSIEVVQPQHF
-,-,TRBJ2-7,TRBV7-8,TGTGCCAGCAGCTTAGACCTTACACCCTACGAGCAGTACTTC,CASSLDLTPYEQYF
-,-,TRBJ1-1,TRBV9,TGTGCCAGCAGCCCTTACAGAGAACTGAACACTGAAGCTTTCTTT,CASSPYRELNTEAFF
-,TRBD2,TRBJ2-1,TRBV4-3,TGCGCCAGCAACCAGGGCGGGGGATACAATGAGCAGTTCTTC,CASNQGGGYNEQFF
-,TRBD1,TRBJ2-3,TRBV5-6,TGTGCCAGCAGCCCGATCGCCCGACAGGGATCGGCCACAGATACGCAGTATTTT,CASSPIARQGSATDTQYF
-,-,TRBJ1-1,TRBV27,TGTGCCAGCAGGGATACAGGGAGCACTGAAGCTTTCTTT,CASRDTGSTEAFF
-,TRBD1,TRBJ2-5,TRBV6-2/TRBV6-3,TGTGCCAGCAGTTACTGGACAGGGGATCAAGAGACCCAGTACTTC,CASSYWTGDQETQYF
once,-,TRBJ1-6,TRBV4-1,TGCGCCAGCAGCCAAGGGCCCCCGAGGACCTATAATTCACCCCTCCACTTT,CASSQGPPRTYNSPLHF
-,-,TRBJ1-1,TRBV5-1,TGCGCCAGCAGTGGAGGGGGTGAAGCTTTCTTT,CASSGGGEAFF
-,-,TRBJ1-4,TRBV13,TGTGCCAGCAGCTTAAGGGATTCCCAAGGAAAACTGTTTTTT,CASSLRDSQGKLFF
-,TRBD2,TRBJ2-1,TRBV7-8,TGTGCCAGCAGCTCGGCCGGGGGGGCCATGGATGAGCAGTTCTTC,CASSSAGGAMDEQFF
-,TRBD2,TRBJ2-3,TRBV7-8,TGTGCCAGCAGCTTAGCAGCGGGAGGACTCGGCGATACGCAGTATTTT,CASSLAAGGLGDTQYF
-,-,TRBJ2-2,TRBV2,TGTGCCAGCACCTTGGACAGTCCCACCGGGGAGCTGTTTTTT,CASTLDSPTGELFF
-,-,TRBJ1-1,TRBV28,TGTGCCAGCATAAGTAACACTGAAGCTTTCTTT,CASISNTEAFF
-,-,TRBJ1-1,TRBV19,TGTGCCAGTGGGGCAGGAGAAGCTTTTTTT,CASGAGEAFF
once,-,TRBJ1-6,TRBV2,TGTGCCAGCAGTGACTGGGCCGATCCTAATTCACCCCTCCACTTT,CASSDWADPNSPLHF
-,-,TRBJ1-3,TRBV6-2/TRBV6-3,TGTGCCAGCAGTTACGCGGGAGTAACTGGAAACACCATATATTTT,CASSYAGVTGNTIYF
once,-,TRBJ1-1,TRBV9,TGTGCCAGCAGTTCCGGGCACAAAAACACTGAAGCTTTCTTT,CASSSGHKNTEAFF
-,-,TRBJ1-6,TRBV5-4,TGTGCCAGCAGCTTGGAACGCGGCCAGGGTGGTTCACCCCTCCACTTT,CASSLERGQGGSPLHF
-,TRBD1,TRBJ1-3,TRBV5-6,TGTGCCAGCAGCTCGCAGGGGGCGAGTGGAAACACCATATATTTT,CASSSQGASGNTIYF
-,TRBD2,TRBJ2-1,TRBV10-3,TGTGCCATCAGTGCTGTCGGCGGAGCGGGAGGAGGTAACAATGAGCAGTTCTTC,CAISAVGGAGGGNNEQFF
-,-,TRBJ2-7,TRBV5-3,TGTGCCAGAAGCCCCCAGGGACCCTACGAGCAGTACTTC,CARSPQGPYEQYF
-,-,TRBJ1-2,TRBV11-2,TGTGCCAGCAGCCGCCCGGCAGGGGCCTCCAAGAGGGATGGCTACACCTTC,CASSRPAGASKRDGYTF
few,TRBD1,TRBJ1-4,TRBV6-1,TGTGCCAGCAGTGAAACAGGGGGGCGAAAACTGTTTTTT,CASSETGGRKLFF
-,TRBD1,TRBJ2-7,TRBV2,TGTGCCAGCAGTAAAGACAGGGTCTACGAGCAGTACTTC,CASSKDRVYEQYF
-,-,TRBJ2-3,TRBV7-2,TGTGCCAGCAGCTCGAGGGGCCTGGGCGCAGATACGCAGTATTTT,CASSSRGLGADTQYF
-,-,TRBJ1-1,TRBV6-1,TGTGCCAGCAGTGAACGGGTGGGGGGGAACTTAGGTGCTGAAGCTTTCTTT,CASSERVGGNLGAEAFF
-,-,TRBJ1-1,TRBV15,TGTGCCACCAGCAGGGAAGGGTCCTGGGAAGCTTTCTTT,CATSREGSWEAFF
-,-,TRBJ1-1,TRBV7-6,TGTGCCAGCAGCTTAGTAAGGTTGACAGGACGAAGGAACACTGAAGCTTTCTTT,CASSLVRLTGRRNTEAFF
-,-,TRBJ2-5,TRBV6-5,TGTGCCAGCCTCACAGGGCCCCCGGAGACCCAGTACTTC,CASLTGPPETQYF
once,TRBD2,TRBJ2-1,TRBV7-3,TGTGCCAGCAGCAACGCGGGGGGATCTTACAATGAGCAGTTCTTC,CASSNAGGSYNEQFF
-,-,TRBJ2-7,TRBV19,TGTGCCAGTAGTATTTACTCCGGGGCCTTCTACGAGCAGTACTTC,CASSIYSGAFYEQYF
-,TRBD1,TRBJ2-2,TRBV9,TGTGCCAGCAGCCCGATGGACAGGGGGTCCGGGGAGCTGTTTTTT,CASSPMDRGSGELFF
-,-,TRBJ2-5,TRBV5-1,TGCGCCAGCAAGGTTGGCAGGGGAGGGGAGACCCAGTACTTC,CASKVGRGGETQYF
-,-,TRBJ2-1,TRBV5-8,TGTGCCAGCAGCTTGGGGTCCTTTGGGGGGGCGGACAATGAGCAGTTCTTC,CASSLGSFGGADNEQFF
-,TRBD1,TRBJ2-7,TRBV5-1,TGCGCCAGCACATCTTACAGGGGCTACGAGCAGTACTTC,CASTSYRGYEQYF
few,TRBD1,TRBJ1-2,TRBV5-1,TGCGCCAGCAGCTTGGTGGGTCAGGGGGCTGGCTACACCTTC,CASSLVGQGAGYTF
-,TRBD1,TRBJ2-3,TRBV5-1,TGCGCCAGCAGCTTGGATGGACAGGGGGTCAGCACGCAGTATTTT,CASSLDGQGVSTQYF
-,-,TRBJ1-6,TRBV6-5,TGTGCCAGCAGTTACGGGTCTAATTCACCCCTCCACTTT,CASSYGSNSPLHF
-,-,TRBJ1-1,TRBV7-2,TGTGCCAGCAGCTTCCAGATAGGCAGCACTGAAGCTTTCTTT,CASSFQIGSTEAFF
-,-,TRBJ2-7,TRBV29-1,TGCAGCGTGACCGAAGGCGGGGGCGGCGAGCAGTACTTC,CSVTEGGGGEQYF
-,TRBD1,TRBJ1-6,TRBV2,TGTGCCAGCAGTGAGCAGGGGGTGGGTAATTCACCCCTCCACTTT,CASSEQGVGNSPLHF
once,-,TRBJ2-3,TRBV3-1/TRBV3-2,TGTGCCAGCAGCCAACGGGCTGGCACAGATACGCAGTATTTT,CASSQRAGTDTQYF
once,TRBD1,TRBJ2-4,TRBV19,TGTGCCAGTAGTAGCACAGGGGTCAAAAACATTCAGTACTTC,CASSSTGVKNIQYF
-,-,TRBJ2-2,TRBV7-9,TGTGCCAGCAGCCCCGGTCGGGCCGGGGAGCTGTTTTTT,CASSPGRAGELFF
-,TRBD1,TRBJ2-7,TRBV28,TGTGCCAGCAGTATATCGGGACAGGGTCTCGAGGAGCAGTACTTC,CASSISGQGLEEQYF
-,-,TRBJ1-2,TRBV21-1,TGTGCCAGCAGGGTTAACTATGGCTACACCTTC,CASRVNYGYTF
-,-,TRBJ2-1,TRBV21-1,TGTGCCAGCAGCGAGAAGAAGTCAACATTCTACAATGAGCAGTTCTTC,CASSEKKSTFYNEQFF
-,-,TRBJ2-4,TRBV19,TGTGCCAGTAGTATAGTTCGGACAGCCCTTGGGGCCATTCAGTACTTC,CASSIVRTALGAIQYF
-,-,TRBJ2-2,TRBV2,TGTGCCAGCAGTGAAAACTGGACCGGGGAGCTGTTTTTT,CASSENWTGELFF
-,TRBD1,TRBJ1-6,TRBV18,TGTGCCAGCTCAGAAACAGGGGGCTCCTATAATTCACCCCTCCACTTT,CASSETGGSYNSPLHF
-,-,TRBJ2-2,TRBV7-9,TGTGCCAGCAGACCCGTCGTGACAGGGGAGCTGTTTTTT,CASRPVVTGELFF